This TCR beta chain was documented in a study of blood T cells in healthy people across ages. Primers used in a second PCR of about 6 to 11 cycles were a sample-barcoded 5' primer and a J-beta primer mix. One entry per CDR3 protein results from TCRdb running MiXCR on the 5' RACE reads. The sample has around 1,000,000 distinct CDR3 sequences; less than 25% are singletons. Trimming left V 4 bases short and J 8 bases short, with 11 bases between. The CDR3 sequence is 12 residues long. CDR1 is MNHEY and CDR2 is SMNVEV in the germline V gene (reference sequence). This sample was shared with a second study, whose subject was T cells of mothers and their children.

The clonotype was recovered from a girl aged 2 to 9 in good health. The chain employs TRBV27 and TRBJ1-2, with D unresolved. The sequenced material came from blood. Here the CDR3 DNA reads TGTGCCAGCAGTTCCAGATGGGCAGGCTACACCTTC. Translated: CASSSRWAGYTF.